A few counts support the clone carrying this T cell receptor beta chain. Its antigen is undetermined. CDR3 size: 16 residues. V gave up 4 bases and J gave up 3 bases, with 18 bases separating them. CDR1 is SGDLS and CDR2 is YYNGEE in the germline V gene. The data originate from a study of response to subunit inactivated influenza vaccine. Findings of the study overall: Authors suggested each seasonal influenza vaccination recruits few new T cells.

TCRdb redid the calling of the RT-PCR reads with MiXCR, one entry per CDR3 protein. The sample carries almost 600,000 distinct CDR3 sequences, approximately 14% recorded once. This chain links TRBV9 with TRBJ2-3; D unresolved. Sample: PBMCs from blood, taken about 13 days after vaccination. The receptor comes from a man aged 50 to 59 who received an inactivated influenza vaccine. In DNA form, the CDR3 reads TGTGCCAGCAGCCAGTCCCCGACGGTTAATACAGATACGCAGTATTTT. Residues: CASSQSPTVNTDTQYF.